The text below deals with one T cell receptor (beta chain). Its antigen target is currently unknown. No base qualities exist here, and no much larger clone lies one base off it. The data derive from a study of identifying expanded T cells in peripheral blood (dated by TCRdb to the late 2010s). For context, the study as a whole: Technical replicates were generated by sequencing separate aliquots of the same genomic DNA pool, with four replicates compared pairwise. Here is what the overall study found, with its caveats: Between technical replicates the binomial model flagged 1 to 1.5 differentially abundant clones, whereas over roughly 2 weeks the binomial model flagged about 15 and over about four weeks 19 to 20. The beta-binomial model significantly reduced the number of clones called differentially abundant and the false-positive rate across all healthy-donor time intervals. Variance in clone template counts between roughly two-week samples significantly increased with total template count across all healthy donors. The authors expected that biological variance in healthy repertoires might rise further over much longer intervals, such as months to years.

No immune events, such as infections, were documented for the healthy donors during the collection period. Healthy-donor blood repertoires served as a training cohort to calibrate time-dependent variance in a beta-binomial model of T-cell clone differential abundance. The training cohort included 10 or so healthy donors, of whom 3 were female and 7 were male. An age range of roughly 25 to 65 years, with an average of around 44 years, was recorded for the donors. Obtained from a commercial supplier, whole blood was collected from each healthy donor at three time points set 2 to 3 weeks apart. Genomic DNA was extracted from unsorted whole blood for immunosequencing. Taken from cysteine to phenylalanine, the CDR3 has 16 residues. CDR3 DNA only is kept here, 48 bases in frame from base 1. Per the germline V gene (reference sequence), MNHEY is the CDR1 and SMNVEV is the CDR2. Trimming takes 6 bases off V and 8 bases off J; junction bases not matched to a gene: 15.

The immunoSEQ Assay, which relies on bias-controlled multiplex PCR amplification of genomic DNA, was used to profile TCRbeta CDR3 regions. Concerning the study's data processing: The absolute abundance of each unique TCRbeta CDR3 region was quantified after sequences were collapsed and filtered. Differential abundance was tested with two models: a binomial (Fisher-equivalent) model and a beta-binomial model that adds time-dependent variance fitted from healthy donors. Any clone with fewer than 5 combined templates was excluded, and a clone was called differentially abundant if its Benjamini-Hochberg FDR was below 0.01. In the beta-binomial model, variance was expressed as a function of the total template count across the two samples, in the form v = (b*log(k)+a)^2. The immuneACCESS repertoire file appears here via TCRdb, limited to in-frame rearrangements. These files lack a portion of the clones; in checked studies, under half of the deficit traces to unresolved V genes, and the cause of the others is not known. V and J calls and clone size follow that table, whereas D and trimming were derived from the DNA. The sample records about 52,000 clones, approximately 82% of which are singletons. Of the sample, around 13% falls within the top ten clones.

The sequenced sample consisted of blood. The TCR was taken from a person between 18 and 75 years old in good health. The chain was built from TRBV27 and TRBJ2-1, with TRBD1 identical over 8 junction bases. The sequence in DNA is TGTGCCAGCAGACTCAGGGGGCCTTTGTTGGTTCATGAGCAGTTCTTC. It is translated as CASRLRGPLLVHEQFF.